The sequence of this T cell receptor beta chain was determined in a study of blood T cell repertoires in COVID-19. About the research overall: Both acute and convalescent COVID-19 samples were obtained from the United States, Italy and Spain. Sources were T cells, B-cell-depleted T cells, or PBMCs; the material itself was cDNA or gDNA.

The germline CDR1 and CDR2 sequences are SGHAT and FQNNGV. This CDR3 is 15 amino acids long. V was clipped by 6 bases and J by 6 bases, with 20 bases between them. In the authors' workflow: Cell counts per sample came from amplifying reference gene primers. The data were produced by immunoSEQ multiplex PCR, yet TCRdb's version contains in-frame clones alone and is incomplete. The DNA was the basis for D and trimming; V, J and clone size are from that table. The data hold around 180,000 clones, with 70% to 90% observed a single time. This TCR derives from a woman of 80 years or more with acute or convalescent COVID-19. Sequencing was performed on peripheral blood. The chain combines TRBV11-2 with TRBJ1-1, with D maybe TRBD1 (5 bases). The CDR3 DNA reads TGTGCCAGCAGAATCACCGGGACCCGGAGGGCTGAAGCTTTCTTT. This encodes CASRITGTRRAEAFF.